A single sample gave rise to the 22 T cell receptor beta chains below, sequenced in a study of early T cells in non-severe SARS-CoV-2 infection (dated by TCRdb to about 2021). Library construction relied on 5' RACE. These reads were obtained on a NextSeq 500. Clones were called with MiXCR by TCRdb after fastp trimmed the public reads at Q25, and only in-frame beta chains were retained. A single entry per CDR3 protein holds the most common genes and DNA from its merged rows. The sample profile shows 95,000 to 120,000 distinct CDR3 sequences; 12% of them were found once. The top ten constitute around 3% of the sample. What was sequenced was whole blood. These receptors all come from an adult who was a healthcare worker with PCR-confirmed SARS-CoV-2 infection or an uninfected control (not recorded which).

The table lists this clonotype with a few counts. The chain links TRBV29-1 to TRBJ1-4, with 11 bases that match TRBD1. Germline CDR1 SQVTM, CDR2 ANQGSEA. Trimming at V came to 6 bases and at J to 8 bases, leaving 2 bases not matched to a gene. The CDR3 is 12 amino acids. The CDR3 spells CSVGDRGEKLFF. The CDR3 nucleotides are TGCAGCGTCGGGGACAGGGGGGAAAAACTGTTTTTT.

J is TRBJ2-2 and V is TRBV29-1, with 7 positions matching TRBD1. J was trimmed by 5 bases and V by 6 bases; bases with no gene match: 9. CDR3 size: 14 residues. CDR1 is SQVTM, CDR2 ANQGSEA, per germline. The CDR3 coding sequence is TGCAGCGTCCGCACAGGGGAATCGACCGGGGAGCTGTTTTTT. It encodes CSVRTGESTGELFF.

There are a few counts of this clonotype. The chain uses TRBV11-2 and TRBJ2-3; the D gene could be TRBD1 or TRBD2 (5 bases each). The CDR3 contains 14 residues. Germline CDR1 reads SGHAT; CDR2 reads FQNNGV. Trimming removed 3 bases at V and 5 bases at J, with 12 bases between. The chain's CDR3 is CASSFTGGGDTQYF. In DNA, the CDR3 is TGTGCCAGCAGCTTCACAGGTGGGGGAGATACGCAGTATTTT.

This clonotype was seen repeatedly, ten times or more. The V gene is TRBV12-3 or TRBV12-4, the J gene TRBJ2-4; the D is unclear. The CDR3 is 15 residues long. V was shortened by 5 bases and J by 0 bases, with 11 bases between the two germline ends. The CDR3 DNA reads as TGTGCCAGCAGTCCACTGACTGAAGCCAAAAACATTCAGTACTTC. Encoded protein: CASSPLTEAKNIQYF.

This clonotype was picked up one time. This sequence may be a read error, since a much larger clone differs from it by one base. The chain uses TRBV5-1 and TRBJ1-1; D remains unclear. V lost 0 bases to trimming and J lost 4 bases, with 13 bases between them. The CDR3 runs 15 residues. CDR1 and CDR2 from the germline V gene are SGHRS and YFSETQ. CDR3 residues: CASSLAPGLGTEAFF. The CDR3 DNA is TGCGCCAGCAGCTTGGCCCCCGGGCTAGGCACTGAAGCTTTCTTT.

This clonotype was counted many times. The chain employs TRBV5-1 and TRBJ2-3, with unresolved D. V was trimmed by 0 bases and J by 1 base, leaving 12 bases between them. Germline V gene data show CDR1 as SGHRS and CDR2 as YFSETQ. The CDR3 length is 16 residues. Here the CDR3 DNA reads TGCGCCAGCAGCTTGGAAGGCTCCATAGGCACAGATACGCAGTATTTT. This sequence encodes CASSLEGSIGTDTQYF.

This clonotype was seen many times. The DNA for the CDR3 is TGCAGCGTTGGGGGACTAGCGGGATGGGATGAGCAGTTCTTC. This encodes CSVGGLAGWDEQFF. The rearrangement uses TRBV29-1 and TRBJ2-1, with 13 bases aligning to TRBD2. Losses at the gene ends were 4 bases for V and 8 bases for J; bases not matched to a gene: 5. The CDR3 loop spans 14 amino acids. The germline CDR1 and CDR2 sequences are SQVTM and ANQGSEA.

This clonotype was seen only a few times. The chain is built from TRBV19 and TRBJ1-4; D unclear. The CDR3 length is 12 residues. V was trimmed by 1 base and J by 8 bases, leaving 5 bases between them. From germline, CDR1 is LNHDA and CDR2 SQIVND (reference sequence). The DNA for the CDR3 is TGTGCCAGTAGTATAGTTCGGGAAAAACTGTTTTTT. Translation gives CASSIVREKLFF.

The CDR3 region has the DNA TGTGCCAGCAGCAAAACAGGGAGAGGCGATGAAAAACTGTTTTTT. It encodes CASSKTGRGDEKLFF. This chain uses TRBV7-2 with TRBJ1-4; possible D gene TRBD1, 6 bases. This CDR3 region has 15 residues. Trimming pared 5 bases from V and 6 bases from J, leaving 16 bases between. Germline CDR1 is SGHTA and CDR2 is FQGNSA.

This clonotype was detected ten times or more. The chain has TRBV28 and TRBJ2-3; TRBD2 agrees at 7 bases. This CDR3 is built from 15 residues. CDR1 MDHEN and CDR2 SYDVKM come from the germline V gene. With V trimmed by 4 bases and J by 6 bases, 10 bases remained unmatched. CDR3 DNA: TGTGCCAGCAGTTCTCCCAGCGGGGCGGGGGATACGCAGTATTTT. It is translated as CASSSPSGAGDTQYF.

CDR3 residues: CSVEAGNTIYF. CDR3 in DNA: TGCAGCGTTGAGGCGGGAAACACCATATATTTT. The rearrangement uses TRBV29-1 and TRBJ1-3; no clear D. Germline lookup yields CDR1 SQVTM and CDR2 ANQGSEA. Trimming took 3 bases from V and 4 from J, leaving 4 bases between them. This CDR3 has 11 residues.

The J gene is TRBJ1-1, the V gene TRBV18; TRBD1 aligns across 8 bases. The CDR3 has 15 residues. In germline, CDR1 is KGHSH, CDR2 LQKENI. V shed 2 bases and J 12 bases; nucleotides not matched to a gene: 14. DNA of the CDR3: TGTGCCAGCTCACCAGGACATTCTTTAGACAGGGGAACTTTCTTT. It codes for CASSPGHSLDRGTFF.

This clonotype was seen ten or more times. The V gene is TRBV27, the J gene TRBJ2-7; tentative D call: TRBD1 (7 bases). This CDR3 is 15 amino acids long. Germline assignment: CDR1 MNHEY and CDR2 SMNVEV (reference sequence). Trimming removed 9 bases from V and 0 bases from J, with 18 bases in between. CDR3 sequence (DNA): TGTGCCAGTTCTAGGCGGGGACAGTCCTCCTACGAGCAGTACTTC. Translated, it gives CASSRRGQSSYEQYF.

The chain is built from TRBV7-2 and TRBJ1-1, with D possibly being TRBD1 (6 bases). This CDR3 region has 13 residues. The germline CDR1 and CDR2 sequences are SGHTA and FQGNSA. V gave up 3 bases and J gave up 3 bases, with 8 bases separating them. The CDR3 sequence: CASSFEGDTEAFF. CDR3 DNA sequence: TGTGCCAGCAGCTTTGAGGGGGACACTGAAGCTTTCTTT.

In this sample, this clonotype turned up a few times. The rearrangement joins TRBV30 to TRBJ1-1; weak D call: TRBD1 (6 bases). The CDR3 totals 12 residues. Germline CDR1 is GTSNPN and CDR2 is SVGIG (reference sequence). CDR3 DNA sequence: TGTGCGATGCTAACAGGGTTGACTGAAGCTTTCTTT. This gives the protein CAMLTGLTEAFF.

V is TRBV12-3 or TRBV12-4 and J is TRBJ1-5; no firm D call. V was trimmed by 3 bases and J by 6 bases, leaving 6 bases between them. This CDR3 spans 12 amino acids. This chain's CDR3 is CASSLTSQPQHF. The CDR3 DNA reads as TGTGCCAGCAGTTTGACTAGTCAGCCCCAGCATTTT.

At least ten counts were recorded for this clonotype. The chain is built from TRBV5-1 and TRBJ2-7; TRBD2 matches at 10 bases. This CDR3 comprises 15 residues. The junction had 4 bases not matched to a gene; V was cut back by 1 base and J by 3 bases. Germline assignment: CDR1 SGHRS and CDR2 YFSETQ. The CDR3 coding sequence is TGCGCCAGCAGCTTGTCCGCTAGCGGGAGCTACGAGCAGTACTTC. This translates into CASSLSASGSYEQYF.

This clonotype showed up many times. The V and J genes are TRBV20-1 and TRBJ2-7; 9 bases are a match to TRBD1. From germline, CDR1 is DFQATT and CDR2 SNEGSKA (reference sequence). V dropped 0 bases and J dropped 4; count of bases not matched to a gene: 7. The CDR3 is 15 residues long. The CDR3 spells CSARDRGQGLYEQYF. As DNA, the CDR3 is TGCAGTGCTAGAGATCGAGGACAGGGGCTTTACGAGCAGTACTTC.

The table lists this clonotype with a few counts. The rearrangement links TRBV20-1 to TRBJ1-1, with 7 nucleotides matching TRBD1. Germline-derived CDR1 and CDR2 are DFQATT and SNEGSKA (reference sequence). The CDR3 contains 15 residues. The junction had 5 bases not matched to a gene; V was cut back by 0 bases and J by 1 base. CDR3 sequence (DNA): TGCAGTGCTAGAGATCTGAGACAGGGGAACACTGAAGCTTTCTTT. Translation: CSARDLRQGNTEAFF.

This clonotype was recorded at least ten times. The chain links TRBV6-5 to TRBJ2-7; the D gene is possibly TRBD1 (6 bases). Trimming took 2 bases from V and 1 from J, leaving 15 bases between them. Germline V CDR1 and CDR2: MNHEY, SVGAGI. This CDR3 has 16 amino acids. The CDR3 reads CASSYGTGHRSYEQYF. The CDR3 coding sequence is TGTGCCAGCAGTTACGGGACGGGACATCGTTCCTACGAGCAGTACTTC.

V gene TRBV20-1 combines with J gene TRBJ1-5; D is uncertain. The CDR3 extends over 14 amino acids. The germline gives CDR1 DFQATT, CDR2 SNEGSKA (reference sequence). V shed 1 base and J shed 7 bases, with 14 bases lying between them. The CDR3 region has the DNA TGCAGTGCTAGAGTGGGATCGCCGGGGCAGCCCCAGCATTTT. Translating gives CSARVGSPGQPQHF.

This clonotype has more than one count but fewer than ten. The V and J genes are TRBV28 and TRBJ2-5; D is unresolved. V lost 5 bases to trimming and J lost 4 bases, with 20 bases between them. This CDR3 has 16 amino acids. Per the germline V gene, CDR1 is MDHEN and CDR2 is SYDVKM. CDR3 residues: CASSPRVARRRETQYF. The CDR3, as DNA: TGTGCCAGCAGTCCACGAGTTGCCAGACGTAGAGAGACCCAGTACTTC.